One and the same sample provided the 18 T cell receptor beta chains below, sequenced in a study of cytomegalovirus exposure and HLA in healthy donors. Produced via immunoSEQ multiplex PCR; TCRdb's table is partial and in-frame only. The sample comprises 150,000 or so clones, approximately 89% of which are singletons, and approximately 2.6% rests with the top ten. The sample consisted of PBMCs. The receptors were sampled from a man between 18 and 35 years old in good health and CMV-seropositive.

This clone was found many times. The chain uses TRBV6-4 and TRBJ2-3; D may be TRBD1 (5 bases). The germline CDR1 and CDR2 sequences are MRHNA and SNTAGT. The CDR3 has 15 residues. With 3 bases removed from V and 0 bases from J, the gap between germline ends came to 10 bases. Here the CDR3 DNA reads TGTGCCAGCAGTGAGGGGCAAACAAGCACAGATACGCAGTATTTT. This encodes CASSEGQTSTDTQYF.

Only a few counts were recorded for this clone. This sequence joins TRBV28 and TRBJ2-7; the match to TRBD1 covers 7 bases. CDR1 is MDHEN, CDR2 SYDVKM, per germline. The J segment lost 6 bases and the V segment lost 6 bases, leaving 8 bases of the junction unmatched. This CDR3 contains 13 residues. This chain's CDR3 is CASRIDRVSEQYF. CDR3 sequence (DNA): TGTGCCAGCAGGATAGACAGGGTAAGCGAGCAGTACTTC.

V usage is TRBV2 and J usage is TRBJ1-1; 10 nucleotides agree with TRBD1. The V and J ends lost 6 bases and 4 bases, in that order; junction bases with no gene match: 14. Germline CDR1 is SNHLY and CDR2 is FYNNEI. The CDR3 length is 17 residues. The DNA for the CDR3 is TGTGCCAGCAGCCTAGACAGGGGGCTTGGTTCGGTCACTGAAGCTTTCTTT. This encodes CASSLDRGLGSVTEAFF.

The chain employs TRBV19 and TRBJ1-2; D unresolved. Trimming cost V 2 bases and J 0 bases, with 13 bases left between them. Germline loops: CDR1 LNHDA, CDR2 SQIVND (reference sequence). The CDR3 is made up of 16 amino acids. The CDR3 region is CASSIIARGANYGYTF. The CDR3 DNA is TGTGCCAGTAGTATAATCGCCCGGGGAGCTAACTATGGCTACACCTTC.

The CDR3 sequence is CASSSLDSSREQYF. CDR3 in DNA: TGTGCCAGCAGCTCTCTAGACTCCTCTCGTGAGCAGTACTTC. The chain combines TRBV11-2 with TRBJ2-7; no firm D call. The CDR3 sequence is 14 residues long. V lost 4 bases, J lost 7 bases, and 17 bases lay in between. Germline V gene sequence: CDR1 SGHAT, CDR2 FQNNGV.

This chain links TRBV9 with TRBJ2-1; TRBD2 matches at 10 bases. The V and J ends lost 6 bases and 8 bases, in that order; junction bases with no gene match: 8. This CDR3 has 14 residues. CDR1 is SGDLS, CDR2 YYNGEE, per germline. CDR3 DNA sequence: TGTGCCAGCATGGACGAGCGGGAGGGCCATGAGCAGTTCTTC. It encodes CASMDEREGHEQFF.

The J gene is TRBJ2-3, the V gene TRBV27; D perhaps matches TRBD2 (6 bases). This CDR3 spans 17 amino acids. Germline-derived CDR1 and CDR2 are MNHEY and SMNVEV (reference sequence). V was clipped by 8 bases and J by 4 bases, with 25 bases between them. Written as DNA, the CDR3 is TGTGCCAGCGCGGGACTGAGGTTCGGCCCGGGTGCAGATACGCAGTATTTT. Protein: CASAGLRFGPGADTQYF.

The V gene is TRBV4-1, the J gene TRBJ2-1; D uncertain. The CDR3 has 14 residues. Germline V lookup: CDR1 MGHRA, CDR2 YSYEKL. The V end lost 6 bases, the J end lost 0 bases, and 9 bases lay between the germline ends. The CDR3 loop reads CASRRAGSYNEQFF. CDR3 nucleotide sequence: TGCGCCAGCAGGAGAGCTGGCTCCTACAATGAGCAGTTCTTC.

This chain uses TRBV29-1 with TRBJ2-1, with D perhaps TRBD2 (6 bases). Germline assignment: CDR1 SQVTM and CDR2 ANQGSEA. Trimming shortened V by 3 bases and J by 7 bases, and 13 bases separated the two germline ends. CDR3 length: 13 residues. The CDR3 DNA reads TGCAGCGTTGATGCCGGGGGATTAAATGAGCAGTTCTTC. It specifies CSVDAGGLNEQFF.

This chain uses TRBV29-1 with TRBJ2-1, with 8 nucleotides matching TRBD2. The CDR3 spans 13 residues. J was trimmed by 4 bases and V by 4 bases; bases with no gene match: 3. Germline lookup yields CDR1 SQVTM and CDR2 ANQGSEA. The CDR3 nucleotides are TGCAGCGTTGGACTAGCGTTTTACAATGAGCAGTTCTTC. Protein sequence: CSVGLAFYNEQFF.

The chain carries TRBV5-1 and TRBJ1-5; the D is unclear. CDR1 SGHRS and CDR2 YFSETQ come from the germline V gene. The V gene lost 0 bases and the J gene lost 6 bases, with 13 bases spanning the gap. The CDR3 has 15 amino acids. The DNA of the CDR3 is TGCGCCAGCAGCTTGGGAGGCTCTGGAGGTCAGCCCCAGCATTTT. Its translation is CASSLGGSGGQPQHF.

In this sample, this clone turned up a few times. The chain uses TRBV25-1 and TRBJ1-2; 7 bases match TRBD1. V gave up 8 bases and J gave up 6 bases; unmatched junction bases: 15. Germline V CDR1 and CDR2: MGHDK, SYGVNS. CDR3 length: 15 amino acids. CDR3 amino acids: CASRSHSDRLNGYTF. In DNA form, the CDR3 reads TGTGCCAGCCGAAGTCACTCGGACAGGCTAAATGGCTACACCTTC.

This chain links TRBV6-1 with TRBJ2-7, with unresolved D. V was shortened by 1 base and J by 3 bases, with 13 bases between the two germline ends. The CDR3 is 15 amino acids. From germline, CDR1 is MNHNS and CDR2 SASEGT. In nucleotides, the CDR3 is TGTGCCAGCAGTGAAGTCAGGCAGGCCGACTACGAGCAGTACTTC. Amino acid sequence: CASSEVRQADYEQYF.

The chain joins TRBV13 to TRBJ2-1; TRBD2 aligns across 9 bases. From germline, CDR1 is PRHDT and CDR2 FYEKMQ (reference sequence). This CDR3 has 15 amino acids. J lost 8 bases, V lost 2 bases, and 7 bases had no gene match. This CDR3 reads CASSLMLAGTDEQFF. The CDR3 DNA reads TGTGCCAGCAGCTTAATGCTAGCGGGGACTGATGAGCAGTTCTTC.

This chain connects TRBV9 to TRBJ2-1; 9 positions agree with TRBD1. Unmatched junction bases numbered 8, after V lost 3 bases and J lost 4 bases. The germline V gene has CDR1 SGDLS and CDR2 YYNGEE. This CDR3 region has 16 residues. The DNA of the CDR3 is TGTGCCAGCAGCGCCCAAACCGGGACAGGGTACAATGAGCAGTTCTTC. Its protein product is CASSAQTGTGYNEQFF.

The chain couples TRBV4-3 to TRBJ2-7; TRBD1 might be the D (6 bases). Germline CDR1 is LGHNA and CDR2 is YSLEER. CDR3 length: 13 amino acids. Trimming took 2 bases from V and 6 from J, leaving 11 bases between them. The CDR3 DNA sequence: TGCGCCAGCAGCCAAATTCAGGGGCGCGAGCAGTACTTC. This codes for CASSQIQGREQYF.

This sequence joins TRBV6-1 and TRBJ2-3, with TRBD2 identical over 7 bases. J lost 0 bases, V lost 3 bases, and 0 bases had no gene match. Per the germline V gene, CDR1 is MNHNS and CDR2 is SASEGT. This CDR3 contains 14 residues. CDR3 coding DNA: TGTGCCAGCAGTGAGGGACTAAGCACAGATACGCAGTATTTT. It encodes CASSEGLSTDTQYF.

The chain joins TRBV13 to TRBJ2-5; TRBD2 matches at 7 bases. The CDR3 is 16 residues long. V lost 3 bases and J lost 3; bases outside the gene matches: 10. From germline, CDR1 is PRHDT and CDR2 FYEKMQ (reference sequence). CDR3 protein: CASSFGGEGTKETQYF. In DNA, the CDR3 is TGTGCCAGCAGCTTTGGAGGGGAGGGGACCAAAGAGACCCAGTACTTC.